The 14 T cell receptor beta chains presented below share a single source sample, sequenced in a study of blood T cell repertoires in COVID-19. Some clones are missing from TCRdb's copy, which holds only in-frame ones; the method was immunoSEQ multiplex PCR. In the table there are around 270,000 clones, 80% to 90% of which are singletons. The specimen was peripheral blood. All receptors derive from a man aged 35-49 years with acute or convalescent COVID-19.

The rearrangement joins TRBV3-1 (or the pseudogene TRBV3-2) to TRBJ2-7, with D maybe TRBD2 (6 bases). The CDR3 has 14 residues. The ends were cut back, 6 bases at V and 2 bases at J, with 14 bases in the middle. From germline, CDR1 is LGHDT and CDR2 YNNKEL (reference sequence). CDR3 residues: CASRGRTGAYEQYF. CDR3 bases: TGTGCCAGCAGGGGACGTACGGGGGCCTACGAGCAGTACTTC.

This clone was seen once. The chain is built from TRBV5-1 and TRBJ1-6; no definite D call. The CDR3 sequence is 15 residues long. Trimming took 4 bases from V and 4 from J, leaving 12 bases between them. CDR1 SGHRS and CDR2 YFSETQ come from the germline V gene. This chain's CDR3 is CASSPSGPYNSPLHF. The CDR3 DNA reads TGCGCCAGCAGCCCCTCGGGTCCATATAATTCACCCCTCCACTTT.

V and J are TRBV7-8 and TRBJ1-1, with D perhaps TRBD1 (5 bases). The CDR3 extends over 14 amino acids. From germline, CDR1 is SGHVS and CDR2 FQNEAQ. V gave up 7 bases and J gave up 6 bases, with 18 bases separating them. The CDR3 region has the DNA TGTGCCAGCATCCCGGGGGGGAAGGGATCTGAAGCTTTCTTT. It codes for CASIPGGKGSEAFF.

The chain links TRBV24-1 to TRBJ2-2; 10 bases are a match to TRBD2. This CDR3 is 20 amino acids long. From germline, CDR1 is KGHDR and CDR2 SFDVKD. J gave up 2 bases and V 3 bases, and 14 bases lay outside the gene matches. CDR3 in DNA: TGTGCCACCAGTGATCCCTCGCCCGCTAGCGGGGGTCCCAACACCGGGGAGCTGTTTTTT. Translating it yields CATSDPSPASGGPNTGELFF.

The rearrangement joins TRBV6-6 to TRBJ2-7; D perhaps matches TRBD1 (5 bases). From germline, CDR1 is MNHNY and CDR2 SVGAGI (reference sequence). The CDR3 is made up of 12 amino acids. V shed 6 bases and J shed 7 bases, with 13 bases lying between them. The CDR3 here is CASSTPTGEQYF. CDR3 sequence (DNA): TGTGCCAGCAGCACCCCAACAGGAGAGCAGTACTTC.

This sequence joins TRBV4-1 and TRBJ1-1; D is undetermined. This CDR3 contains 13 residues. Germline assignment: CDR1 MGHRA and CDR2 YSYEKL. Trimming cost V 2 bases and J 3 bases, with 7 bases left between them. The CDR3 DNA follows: TGCGCCAGCAGCCAACCACCGGACACTGAAGCTTTCTTT. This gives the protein CASSQPPDTEAFF.

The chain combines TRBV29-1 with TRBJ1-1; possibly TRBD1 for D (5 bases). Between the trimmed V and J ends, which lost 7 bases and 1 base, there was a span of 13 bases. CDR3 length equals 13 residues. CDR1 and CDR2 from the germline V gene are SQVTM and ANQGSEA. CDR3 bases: TGCAGCGGGGTGGTACAGGCGAACACTGAAGCTTTCTTT. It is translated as CSGVVQANTEAFF. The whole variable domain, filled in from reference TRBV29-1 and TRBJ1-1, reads SAVISQKPSRDICQRGTSLTIQCQVDSQVTMMFWYRQQPGQSLTLIATANQGSEATYESGFVIDKFPISRPNLTFSTLTVSNMSPEDSSIYLCSGVVQANTEAFFGQGTRLTVV.

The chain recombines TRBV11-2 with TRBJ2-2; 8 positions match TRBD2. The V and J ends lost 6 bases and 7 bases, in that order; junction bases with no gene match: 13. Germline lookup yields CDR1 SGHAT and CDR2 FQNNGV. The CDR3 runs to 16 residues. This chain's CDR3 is CASRPSTKGLVGELFF. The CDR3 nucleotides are TGTGCCAGCAGGCCGTCCACTAAGGGACTAGTCGGGGAGCTGTTTTTT.

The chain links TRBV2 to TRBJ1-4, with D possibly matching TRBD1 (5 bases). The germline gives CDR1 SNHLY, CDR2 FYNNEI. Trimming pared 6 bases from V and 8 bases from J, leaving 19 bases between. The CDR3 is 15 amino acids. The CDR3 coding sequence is TGTGCCAGCAGCCCAGTCGGGGGAATGGGGGAAAAACTGTTTTTT. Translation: CASSPVGGMGEKLFF.

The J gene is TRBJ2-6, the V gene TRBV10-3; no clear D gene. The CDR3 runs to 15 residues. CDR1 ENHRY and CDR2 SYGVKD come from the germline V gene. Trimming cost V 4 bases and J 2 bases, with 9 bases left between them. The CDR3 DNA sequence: TGTGCCATCAGTGCATCCGGTGCTGGGGCCAACGTCCTGACTTTC. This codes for CAISASGAGANVLTF.

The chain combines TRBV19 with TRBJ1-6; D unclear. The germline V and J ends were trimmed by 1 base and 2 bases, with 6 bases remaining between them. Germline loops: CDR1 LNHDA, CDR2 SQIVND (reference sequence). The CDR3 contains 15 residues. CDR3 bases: TGTGCCAGTAGTATAGGGAGAACCTATAATTCACCCCTCCACTTT. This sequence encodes CASSIGRTYNSPLHF.

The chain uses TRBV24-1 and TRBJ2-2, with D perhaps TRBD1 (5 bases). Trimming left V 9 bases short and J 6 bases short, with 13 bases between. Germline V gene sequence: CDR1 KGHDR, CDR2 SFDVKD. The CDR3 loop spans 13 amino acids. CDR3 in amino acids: CATGHPDAGELFF. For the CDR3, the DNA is TGTGCCACCGGACACCCAGATGCCGGGGAGCTGTTTTTT.

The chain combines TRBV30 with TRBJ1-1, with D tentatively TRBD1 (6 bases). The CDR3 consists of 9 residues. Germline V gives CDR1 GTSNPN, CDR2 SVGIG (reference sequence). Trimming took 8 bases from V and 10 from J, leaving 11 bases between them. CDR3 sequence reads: CAGGHGAFF. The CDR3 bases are TGTGCCGGGGGCCATGGAGCTTTCTTT.

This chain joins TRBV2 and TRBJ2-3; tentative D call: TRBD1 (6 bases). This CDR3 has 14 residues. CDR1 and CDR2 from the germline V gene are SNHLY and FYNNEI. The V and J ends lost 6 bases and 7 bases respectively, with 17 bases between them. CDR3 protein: CASSPLLQGNTQYF. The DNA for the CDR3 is TGTGCCAGCAGCCCTTTACTCCAGGGGAATACGCAGTATTTT. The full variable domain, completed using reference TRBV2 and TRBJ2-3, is EPEVTQTPSHQVTQMGQEVILRCVPISNHLYFYWYRQILGQKVEFLVSFYNNEISEKSEIFDDQFSVERPDGSNFTLKIRSTKLEDSAMYFCASSPLLQGNTQYFGPGTRLTVL.